One and the same sample provided the 24 T cell receptor beta chains below, sequenced in a study of metastatic and nonmetastatic thyroid tumors. Among the patients, none had received any treatment before thyroid surgery. TCRdb reprocessed the PCR reads using MiXCR. In the table there are over 10,000 clones, roughly a quarter of which are singletons. The material sequenced was blood. The source is a male donor with papillary thyroid cancer or a benign thyroid nodule (not recorded which). Some clones in this sample may be carry-over from other donors' samples.

The sample holds many counts of this clone. The V call is TRBV11-3, the J call TRBJ2-4; TRBD2 might be the D (5 bases). Between the trimmed V and J ends, which lost 3 bases and 4 bases, there was a span of 10 bases. CDR1 is SGHNT, CDR2 YENEEA, per germline. The CDR3 totals 14 residues. CDR3 nucleotides: TGTGCCAGCAGCTTCGAGGGTCTAAAAAACATTCAGTACTTC. Encoded protein: CASSFEGLKNIQYF.

The table lists this clone with a few counts. The chain carries TRBV19 and TRBJ2-7; D not certain. Deletions cut 1 base from V and 6 bases from J, with 10 bases between. CDR3 length equals 13 residues. CDR1 LNHDA and CDR2 SQIVND come from the germline V gene (reference sequence). The CDR3 sequence is CASSIGRLTEQYF. For the CDR3, the DNA is TGTGCCAGTAGTATAGGAAGACTGACCGAGCAGTACTTC.

Relative to its sample, this clone is medium-sized. The J gene is TRBJ2-7, the V gene TRBV7-2, with 13 nucleotides matching TRBD2. CDR3 length: 16 residues. In germline, CDR1 is SGHTA, CDR2 FQGNSA. Germline trimming cut 3 bases from V and 5 bases from J; bases unmatched to any gene: 7. For the CDR3, the DNA is TGTGCCAGCAGCTTCCAACTAGCGGGAGGGCCGCACGAGCAGTACTTC. Its protein product is CASSFQLAGGPHEQYF.

This clone was observed a handful of times. The chain has TRBV19 and TRBJ2-2; D is uncertain. Germline V lookup: CDR1 LNHDA, CDR2 SQIVND (reference sequence). The V gene lost 4 bases and the J gene lost 3 bases, with 12 bases spanning the gap. The CDR3 totals 15 residues. The CDR3 loop is CASSTQERYTGELFF. CDR3 DNA: TGTGCCAGTAGTACCCAGGAGAGGTACACCGGGGAGCTGTTTTTT.

This clone was counted ten times or more. The V call is TRBV20-1, the J call TRBJ2-2; D could derive from TRBD1 or TRBD2 (6 bases each). Germline V gene lookup returns CDR1 DFQATT and CDR2 SNEGSKA (reference sequence). The CDR3 sequence is 13 residues long. Deletions cut 0 bases from V and 6 bases from J, with 8 bases between. CDR3 sequence: CSAREGGPGELFF. DNA of the CDR3: TGCAGTGCTAGAGAGGGGGGCCCCGGGGAGCTGTTTTTT.

By sample fraction, this clone is medium-sized (0.01 to 0.1%). The chain employs TRBV6-2 or TRBV6-3 and TRBJ1-2; D is unresolved. The CDR3 contains 13 residues. Trimming shortened V by 3 bases and J by 3 bases, and 8 bases separated the two germline ends. CDR1 and CDR2 (germline): MNHEY, SVGEGT. The CDR3 region is CASSYRQYYGYTF. The CDR3 DNA reads as TGTGCCAGCAGTTATCGGCAGTACTATGGCTACACCTTC.

The J gene is TRBJ2-7, the V gene TRBV6-1, with 10 bases that match TRBD1. J was trimmed by 6 bases and V by 7 bases; bases with no gene match: 6. Germline-derived CDR1 and CDR2 are MNHNS and SASEGT. This CDR3 is built from 13 residues. The CDR3 DNA reads as TGTGCCAGCACCCGGACAGGGGGTGGCGAGCAGTACTTC. It encodes CASTRTGGGEQYF.

This clone showed up many times. V usage is TRBV7-2 and J usage is TRBJ2-5; no reliable D call. The CDR3 covers 14 residues. The germline gives CDR1 SGHTA, CDR2 FQGNSA. Trimming cost V 5 bases and J 4 bases, with 14 bases left between them. The CDR3 spells CASSPPPLGETQYF. CDR3 DNA: TGTGCCAGCAGCCCCCCACCTTTGGGAGAGACCCAGTACTTC.

The sample holds many counts of this clone. J is TRBJ1-1 and V is TRBV5-5, with a possible D match to TRBD1 (5 bases). Trimming took off 1 base at V and 0 bases at J, with 7 bases between the two ends. The CDR3 has 14 residues. Germline CDR1 reads SGHKS; CDR2 reads YYEKEE (reference sequence). The CDR3 nucleotides are TGTGCCAGCAGCTTGACAGGTTTGAACACTGAAGCTTTCTTT. The encoded protein is CASSLTGLNTEAFF.

This clone showed up just a few times. The chain carries TRBV12-3 or TRBV12-4 and TRBJ1-5; no firm D call. The CDR3 has 13 amino acids. V lost 5 bases and J 5 bases, leaving 10 bases between the germline ends. This CDR3 reads CASSLQRYQPQHF. In nucleotides, the CDR3 is TGTGCCAGCAGTCTACAGAGATATCAGCCCCAGCATTTT.

This rearrangement joins TRBV28 to TRBJ1-2, with D perhaps matching TRBD1 (5 bases). The CDR3 is made up of 13 amino acids. V lost 4 bases to trimming and J lost 5 bases, with 11 bases between them. Germline V CDR1 and CDR2: MDHEN, SYDVKM. CDR3: CASSSGFRYGYTF. CDR3 DNA: TGTGCCAGCAGTTCAGGGTTTCGATATGGCTACACCTTC.

The table lists this clone with many counts. The chain uses TRBV6-1 and TRBJ2-5, with a possible D match to TRBD2 (7 bases). From germline, CDR1 is MNHNS and CDR2 SASEGT. Between the trimmed V and J ends, which lost 3 bases and 5 bases, there was a span of 22 bases. This CDR3 contains 17 residues. CDR3 bases: TGTGCCAGCAGTGACGGGGGCGGGAGAAAGGGTACGGAGACCCAGTACTTC. This sequence encodes CASSDGGGRKGTETQYF.

Relative to its sample, this clone is medium-sized. This chain connects TRBV12-3 or TRBV12-4 to TRBJ1-2; no clear D gene. The CDR3 sequence is 12 residues long. Trimming removed 5 bases at V and 4 bases at J, with 8 bases between. The DNA of the CDR3 is TGTGCCAGCAGTGAAGGCACCTATGGCTACACCTTC. Protein sequence: CASSEGTYGYTF.

This clone turned up a few times. The rearrangement uses TRBV28 and TRBJ2-2; no clear D gene. V gave up 4 bases and J gave up 6 bases, with 21 bases separating them. Germline loops: CDR1 MDHEN, CDR2 SYDVKM. The CDR3 consists of 17 residues. The CDR3, as DNA: TGTGCCAGCAGTTATCTTCGTTCAGCGAGTGGTGCCGGGGAGCTGTTTTTT. Translating it yields CASSYLRSASGAGELFF.

This clone has only a few counts. Mismatch with germline at one junction end may stem from a read error. The chain uses TRBV6-1 and TRBJ2-1; TRBD1 aligns across 12 bases. Per the germline V gene, CDR1 is MNHNS and CDR2 is SASEGT. The CDR3 contains 13 residues. Here the CDR3 DNA reads TGTGCCAGCATGGCCCTAGGGGACAGGGGGCTTGTCTTC. It codes for CASMALGDRGLVF.

This clone is medium-sized by share. The chain joins TRBV6-1 to TRBJ1-5; 7 positions agree with TRBD1. CDR1 MNHNS and CDR2 SASEGT come from the germline V gene. The CDR3 sequence is 13 residues long. J was trimmed by 4 bases and V by 5 bases; bases with no gene match: 2. CDR3 region: CASSRDRNQPQHF. The CDR3 coding sequence is TGTGCCAGCAGTCGGGACAGAAATCAGCCCCAGCATTTT.

The chain carries TRBV29-1 and TRBJ2-7; D not certain. V was clipped by 7 bases and J by 4 bases, with 14 bases between them. Germline-derived CDR1 and CDR2 are SQVTM and ANQGSEA. This CDR3 region has 12 residues. The CDR3 coding sequence is TGCAGCGCCCTGGACCAGAAATACGAGCAGTACTTC. Its translation: CSALDQKYEQYF.

This clone occurred many times. With a much larger clone just one base away, this may be a read error. The sample has other DNA sequences that encode this CDR3 too. The chain recombines TRBV12-3 or TRBV12-4 with TRBJ2-3; D could derive from TRBD1 or TRBD2 (5 bases each). CDR3 size: 16 residues. CDR3 loop: CASSPPGTPGTDTQYF. In DNA form, the CDR3 reads TGTGCTAGCAGTCCCCCCGGGACGCCTGGCACAGATACGCAGTATTTT.

The table lists this clone with many counts. The same CDR3 can be traced to other DNA sequences in this sample. The chain recombines TRBV13 with TRBJ1-6; possible D gene TRBD1, 5 bases. Germline lookup yields CDR1 PRHDT and CDR2 FYEKMQ (reference sequence). Trimming took off 5 bases at V and 4 bases at J, with 15 bases between the two ends. CDR3 length: 16 amino acids. CDR3 DNA: TGTGCCAGCAGCAATCAGGGAAATCGGTATAATTCACCCCTCCACTTT. Amino acid sequence: CASSNQGNRYNSPLHF.

This clone was observed a few times. V is TRBV19 and J is TRBJ1-2, with 8 bases matching TRBD1. CDR1 and CDR2 (germline): LNHDA, SQIVND (reference sequence). This CDR3 region has 14 residues. Trimming at V came to 2 bases and at J to 9 bases, leaving 8 bases not matched to a gene. In nucleotides, the CDR3 is TGTGCCAGTAGTATAATTCCAGGGGGCGGAAGCTACACCTTC. Encoded protein: CASSIIPGGGSYTF.

This clone was counted only a few times. J is TRBJ2-2 and V is TRBV10-3, with D uncertain. Per the germline V gene, CDR1 is ENHRY and CDR2 is SYGVKD. The CDR3 sequence is 14 residues long. V lost 3 bases to trimming and J lost 3 bases, with 8 bases between them. Written as DNA, the CDR3 is TGTGCCATCAGTGAAATCTTGGACACCGGGGAGCTGTTTTTT. This gives the protein CAISEILDTGELFF.

This clone was seen only a few times. V gene TRBV6-2 or TRBV6-3 combines with J gene TRBJ2-5; D gene uncertain. V dropped 7 bases and J dropped 7 bases, with 19 bases sitting between them. The CDR3 runs 14 residues. Germline V CDR1 and CDR2: MNHEY, SVGEGT. The CDR3 loop reads CASMQELTGGTQYF. Written as DNA, the CDR3 is TGTGCCAGCATGCAGGAGTTGACTGGTGGGACCCAGTACTTC.

This clone was detected a few times. CDR3: CASRPPGGSGNTIYF. CDR3 DNA: TGTGCCAGCAGACCCCCGGGGGGATCTGGAAACACCATATATTTT. The chain has TRBV6-1 and TRBJ1-3, with D possibly being TRBD1 (5 bases). Trimming shortened V by 6 bases and J by 1 base, and 13 bases separated the two germline ends. The CDR3 totals 15 residues. Germline V gene sequence: CDR1 MNHNS, CDR2 SASEGT.

There are many counts of this clone. The chain uses TRBV5-1 and TRBJ2-3, with D hard to call. The V gene's germline CDR1 is SGHRS and CDR2 YFSETQ. The CDR3 has 14 amino acids. Trimming shortened V by 6 bases and J by 1 base, and 12 bases separated the two germline ends. Here the CDR3 DNA reads TGCGCCAGCAACCATCTACGGGGCACAGATACGCAGTATTTT. This gives the protein CASNHLRGTDTQYF.